Below are 20 T cell receptor beta chains sequenced from a single sample in a study of identical twins. Via MiXCR, TCRdb re-called the 5' RACE reads, giving one row per CDR3 protein. The sample shows about 250,000 distinct CDR3 sequences, about 8.9% of them seen only once. This sample also belongs to another study, concerning yellow fever vaccine responses in identical twins.

The sequenced material came from CD8+ T cells sorted from blood. The source is a woman aged 18 to 35 in good health.

This rearrangement joins TRBV4-3 to TRBJ2-6; possible D gene TRBD1, 7 bases. The CDR3 is 16 amino acids. The V and J ends lost 0 bases and 9 bases respectively, with 15 bases between them. Germline V gives CDR1 LGHNA, CDR2 YSLEER. CDR3 nucleotide sequence: TGCGCCAGCAGCCAAGAGCCCCAGGGGGAGGTCAACGTCCTGACTTTC. It specifies CASSQEPQGEVNVLTF.

The sample holds many counts of this clonotype. The V and J genes are TRBV4-3 and TRBJ2-4; 7 bases align to TRBD1. The ends lost 1 base at V and 8 bases at J; junction bases unmatched: 8. The CDR3 sequence is 15 residues long. Germline V gene data show CDR1 as LGHNA and CDR2 as YSLEER. CDR3 region: CASSQARGGADIQYF. Written as DNA, the CDR3 is TGCGCCAGCAGCCAAGCCCGAGGGGGCGCAGACATTCAGTACTTC.

This clonotype has more than one count but fewer than ten. The gene calls are TRBV24-1 and TRBJ2-1, with D possibly matching TRBD2 (5 bases). V was clipped by 4 bases and J by 4 bases, with 13 bases between them. CDR1 is KGHDR and CDR2 is SFDVKD in the germline V gene. The CDR3 consists of 15 residues. The CDR3 reads CATSEGAAKYNEQFF. The CDR3 DNA reads TGTGCCACCAGTGAGGGAGCCGCGAAATACAATGAGCAGTTCTTC.

V gene TRBV9 combines with J gene TRBJ2-2, with 8 bases identical to TRBD2. The CDR3 runs 16 residues. Germline loops: CDR1 SGDLS, CDR2 YYNGEE. The J segment lost 5 bases and the V segment lost 3 bases, leaving 9 bases of the junction unmatched. CDR3 sequence reads: CASSAKAGVTTGELFF. The CDR3, as DNA: TGTGCCAGCAGCGCCAAAGCGGGGGTGACGACCGGGGAGCTGTTTTTT. The whole variable domain, filled in from reference TRBV9 and TRBJ2-2, reads DSGVTQTPKHLITATGQRVTLRCSPRSGDLSVYWYQQSLDQGLQFLIQYYNGEERAKGNILERFSAQQFPDLHSELNLSSLELGDSALYFCASSAKAGVTTGELFFGEGSRLTVL.

This clonotype was recorded at least ten times. The V gene is TRBV15, the J gene TRBJ2-2; maybe TRBD2 (7 bases). Trimming took 5 bases from V and 2 from J, leaving 15 bases between them. The V gene's germline CDR1 is LNHNV and CDR2 YYDKDF (reference sequence). The CDR3 spans 16 residues. Here the CDR3 DNA reads TGTGCCACCAGCGGGGGGGGCGGGACCAACACCGGGGAGCTGTTTTTT. It specifies CATSGGGGTNTGELFF.

In this sample, this clonotype turned up a few times. The rearrangement uses TRBV4-1 and TRBJ1-1; the D gene is possibly TRBD1 (6 bases). Per germline, CDR1 MGHRA and CDR2 YSYEKL. This CDR3 contains 15 residues. The germline V and J ends were trimmed by 0 bases and 2 bases, with 10 bases remaining between them. The CDR3 bases are TGCGCCAGCAGCCAAGAGCCGGGACACAACACTGAAGCTTTCTTT. It codes for CASSQEPGHNTEAFF.

This clonotype occurred a few times. This chain connects TRBV7-9 to TRBJ2-3; the D call may be TRBD1 or TRBD2 (5 bases each). The germline gives CDR1 SEHNR, CDR2 FQNEAQ (reference sequence). The V and J ends lost 6 bases and 2 bases respectively, with 18 bases between them. The CDR3 consists of 16 residues. CDR3 nucleotides: TGTGCCAGCAGTCTATCCGGGGCGACCCTCACAGATACGCAGTATTTT. It specifies CASSLSGATLTDTQYF.

The rearrangement joins TRBV12-3 or TRBV12-4 to TRBJ2-7; the match to TRBD1 covers 9 bases. Trimming at V came to 5 bases and at J to 5 bases, leaving 7 bases not matched to a gene. The CDR3 covers 14 residues. CDR3 sequence reads: CASSTGTGLNEQYF. CDR3 bases: TGTGCCAGCAGTACCGGGACAGGGTTAAACGAGCAGTACTTC.

There are a few counts of this clonotype. V and J are TRBV28 and TRBJ2-1; tentative D call: TRBD2 (6 bases). Trimming shortened V by 8 bases and J by 7 bases, and 15 bases separated the two germline ends. The CDR3 consists of 13 residues. Germline CDR1 MDHEN, CDR2 SYDVKM. CDR3 bases: TGTGCCAGCGGAGGACTCCGGGGGAATGAGCAGTTCTTC. Translation gives CASGGLRGNEQFF.

This clonotype was seen a few times. This chain joins TRBV4-3 and TRBJ2-1; D may match TRBD1 or TRBD2 (7 bases each). Trimming removed 0 bases at V and 8 bases at J, with 17 bases between. From germline, CDR1 is LGHNA and CDR2 YSLEER. There are 16 residues in the CDR3. CDR3: CASSQDLAQGGHEQFF. The CDR3 bases are TGCGCCAGCAGCCAAGATCTAGCTCAGGGGGGGCATGAGCAGTTCTTC.

V is TRBV28 and J is TRBJ2-7; D is uncertain. There are 14 residues in the CDR3. The germline CDR1 and CDR2 sequences are MDHEN and SYDVKM. Trimming pared 2 bases from V and 4 bases from J, leaving 12 bases between. Here the CDR3 DNA reads TGTGCCAGCAGTTTAGGTGGCAGAAAATACGAGCAGTACTTC. Protein: CASSLGGRKYEQYF.

This clonotype was seen repeatedly, ten times or more. The chain is built from TRBV29-1 and TRBJ2-1; no reliable D call. V lost 4 bases and J 3 bases, leaving 10 bases between the germline ends. This CDR3 contains 13 residues. Germline V gene lookup returns CDR1 SQVTM and CDR2 ANQGSEA. CDR3 sequence reads: CSVVSRVYNEQFF. CDR3 nucleotide sequence: TGCAGCGTTGTATCTAGGGTCTACAATGAGCAGTTCTTC.

The table lists this clonotype with a few counts. The rearrangement uses TRBV6-1 and TRBJ2-7; D gene ambiguous. The CDR3 is 15 residues long. The V end lost 2 bases, the J end lost 2 bases, and 13 bases lay between the germline ends. The germline gives CDR1 MNHNS, CDR2 SASEGT. The chain's CDR3 is CASSESVLLTYEQYF. CDR3 nucleotides: TGTGCCAGCAGTGAATCGGTACTCCTTACCTACGAGCAGTACTTC.

At least ten counts were recorded for this clonotype. This sequence joins TRBV29-1 and TRBJ2-1, with D possibly TRBD2 on 5 matching bases. The CDR3 extends over 14 amino acids. V lost 3 bases to trimming and J lost 0 bases, with 9 bases between them. Germline assignment: CDR1 SQVTM and CDR2 ANQGSEA. CDR3 region: CSVDITSSYNEQFF. The CDR3 region has the DNA TGCAGCGTTGACATAACTAGCTCCTACAATGAGCAGTTCTTC.

This clonotype has a count of ten or more. The gene calls are TRBV10-3 and TRBJ2-3; D may be TRBD1 (5 bases). Germline CDR1 is ENHRY and CDR2 is SYGVKD. The CDR3 contains 14 residues. The germline V and J ends were trimmed by 6 bases and 2 bases, with 12 bases remaining between them. The CDR3 DNA reads TGTGCCATCAGGGGCAGGGATCCCACAGATACGCAGTATTTT. Translation gives CAIRGRDPTDTQYF.

The V and J genes are TRBV29-1 and TRBJ2-2; the match to TRBD1 covers 8 bases. V was pared by 6 bases and J by 3 bases, with 6 bases of the junction left unmatched. The CDR3 runs 14 residues. Germline CDR1 SQVTM, CDR2 ANQGSEA. CDR3 amino acids: CSVVDREDTGELFF. CDR3 coding DNA: TGCAGCGTAGTGGACAGGGAGGACACCGGGGAGCTGTTTTTT.

This clonotype was recorded many times. The genes are TRBV4-3 and TRBJ2-7; TRBD1 is a possible D gene (6 bases). The CDR3 sequence is 15 residues long. Germline CDR1 LGHNA, CDR2 YSLEER. Trimming shortened V by 0 bases and J by 4 bases, and 13 bases separated the two germline ends. For the CDR3, the DNA is TGCGCCAGCAGCCAAGACCAGGGACAACTTTACGAGCAGTACTTC. This gives the protein CASSQDQGQLYEQYF.

The chain carries TRBV20-1 and TRBJ2-7; D is undetermined. This CDR3 region has 12 residues. Germline V gives CDR1 DFQATT, CDR2 SNEGSKA (reference sequence). V lost 1 base, J lost 3 bases, and 7 bases lay in between. The CDR3 reads CSARVNSYEQYF. CDR3 in DNA: TGCAGTGCTAGAGTAAACAGCTACGAGCAGTACTTC.

This clonotype has ten or more counts. This rearrangement joins TRBV5-1 to TRBJ2-1; 9 nucleotides align to TRBD1. From germline, CDR1 is SGHRS and CDR2 YFSETQ. With V trimmed by 5 bases and J by 4 bases, 10 bases remained unmatched. This CDR3 is 16 amino acids long. Written as DNA, the CDR3 is TGCGCCAGCAGGCCTACAGGGGGCCCTACTTACAATGAGCAGTTCTTC. This encodes CASRPTGGPTYNEQFF.

There are a few counts of this clonotype. The CDR3 sequence: CSARDRLVLSGELFF. DNA for the CDR3: TGCAGTGCTAGAGATCGCCTAGTGCTGTCCGGGGAGCTGTTTTTT. J is TRBJ2-2 and V is TRBV20-1, with D uncertain. Trimming pared 0 bases from V and 6 bases from J, leaving 14 bases between. The CDR3 totals 15 residues. Germline V gene sequence: CDR1 DFQATT, CDR2 SNEGSKA (reference sequence).